These 25 T cell receptor beta chains originate from one sample sequenced in a study of blood T cell repertoires in COVID-19. The repertoire was sequenced with immunoSEQ multiplex PCR; TCRdb's copy has only in-frame clones and lacks some. The table has more than 150,000 clones, approximately 84% seen once. Specimen: peripheral blood. The receptor set was obtained from a human donor in a cohort sampled during active COVID-19.

The genes are TRBV7-2 and TRBJ1-1; TRBD1 matches at 8 bases. Germline loops: CDR1 SGHTA, CDR2 FQGNSA. With 3 bases clipped from V and 10 bases from J, the junction kept 4 bases outside the gene matches. There are 12 residues in the CDR3. Here the CDR3 reads CASSFQGAGAFF. The CDR3 region has the DNA TGTGCCAGCAGCTTTCAGGGGGCAGGAGCTTTCTTT.

This chain uses TRBV12-5 with TRBJ1-1; D not resolved. The germline gives CDR1 LGHNT, CDR2 FRNRAP. The CDR3 totals 13 residues. The V gene lost 4 bases and the J gene lost 4 bases, with 10 bases spanning the gap. This chain's CDR3 is CASGSGMGTEAFF. The CDR3 bases are TGTGCTAGTGGTTCGGGGATGGGCACTGAAGCTTTCTTT.

V usage is TRBV4-1 and J usage is TRBJ2-1; 10 bases agree with TRBD2. The CDR3 loop spans 15 amino acids. V lost 4 bases, J lost 5 bases, and 5 bases stayed unmatched. CDR1 MGHRA and CDR2 YSYEKL come from the germline V gene. The CDR3: CASSRSGGVNNEQFF. The DNA for the CDR3 is TGCGCCAGCAGCCGAAGCGGGGGGGTGAACAATGAGCAGTTCTTC.

This chain connects TRBV9 to TRBJ1-1; 8 nucleotides line up with TRBD1. Germline loops: CDR1 SGDLS, CDR2 YYNGEE. The CDR3 sequence is 14 residues long. Trimming removed 4 bases from V and 8 bases from J; junction bases left unmatched: 10. The CDR3 protein is CASSTPGQGSEAFF. CDR3 bases: TGTGCCAGCAGCACCCCCGGACAGGGTTCCGAAGCTTTCTTT.

J is TRBJ1-2 and V is TRBV13, with 9 bases aligning to TRBD1. Germline trimming cut 0 bases from V and 8 bases from J; bases unmatched to any gene: 7. CDR1 is PRHDT and CDR2 is FYEKMQ in the germline V gene (reference sequence). The CDR3 runs 15 residues. CDR3 residues: CASSLGRGQGEGYTF. The CDR3 DNA is TGTGCCAGCAGCTTAGGCCGGGGACAGGGTGAAGGCTACACCTTC.

The V call is TRBV2, the J call TRBJ1-5; no reliable D call. The CDR3 totals 13 residues. V was trimmed by 8 bases and J by 2 bases, leaving 10 bases between them. CDR1 and CDR2 (germline): SNHLY, FYNNEI. CDR3 protein: CASLGQGNQPQHF. CDR3 in DNA: TGTGCCAGCCTGGGTCAGGGCAATCAGCCCCAGCATTTT.

The chain carries TRBV5-4 and TRBJ2-7; 12 bases map to TRBD2. The CDR3 length is 16 residues. Germline CDR1 is SGHNT and CDR2 is YYREEE (reference sequence). The V segment lost 4 bases and the J segment 3 bases; nucleotides outside the gene matches: 8. The CDR3 DNA follows: TGTGCCAGCAGCAAAGGACTAGCGGGGAACCTCTACGAGCAGTACTTC. This encodes CASSKGLAGNLYEQYF.

The chain recombines TRBV9 with TRBJ2-5, with 12 positions matching TRBD2. This CDR3 is built from 16 residues. Germline CDR1 reads SGDLS; CDR2 reads YYNGEE. V was pared by 0 bases and J by 7 bases, with 7 bases of the junction left unmatched. The CDR3: CASSVAPSGGAGTQYF. CDR3 bases: TGTGCCAGCAGCGTAGCTCCTAGCGGGGGGGCGGGGACCCAGTACTTC.

The V and J genes are TRBV11-2 and TRBJ1-1; D is undetermined. V was pared by 3 bases and J by 4 bases, with 9 bases between. The CDR3 loop spans 13 amino acids. The V gene's germline CDR1 is SGHAT and CDR2 FQNNGV. The CDR3 DNA follows: TGTGCCAGCAGCTTCGGGATGCGCACTGAAGCTTTCTTT. It encodes CASSFGMRTEAFF.

This chain connects TRBV5-1 to TRBJ1-1; 9 bases are shared with TRBD1. V shed 7 bases and J 0 bases; nucleotides not matched to a gene: 7. CDR1 is SGHRS, CDR2 YFSETQ, per germline. The CDR3 is 15 residues long. The CDR3 reads CASGRTGAMNTEAFF. In nucleotides, the CDR3 is TGCGCCAGCGGCCGGACAGGGGCGATGAACACTGAAGCTTTCTTT.

The chain links TRBV29-1 to TRBJ2-7; 8 bases match TRBD1. Trimming removed 4 bases from V and 7 bases from J; junction bases left unmatched: 9. The germline gives CDR1 SQVTM, CDR2 ANQGSEA. This CDR3 contains 13 residues. DNA for the CDR3: TGCAGCGTTGCCCAGGGGGCTACTTATGAGCAGTACTTC. This encodes CSVAQGATYEQYF.

The rearrangement links TRBV12-3 or TRBV12-4 to TRBJ1-2, with a possible D match to TRBD1 (6 bases). The CDR3 length is 13 residues. Trimming cost V 6 bases and J 7 bases, with 15 bases left between them. The CDR3 DNA reads as TGTGCCAGCAGAACTAAGGGGGTAGGTGGCTACACCTTC. Amino acid sequence: CASRTKGVGGYTF.

The rearrangement uses TRBV19 and TRBJ2-7; a weak D match, TRBD2 (5 bases). CDR1 LNHDA and CDR2 SQIVND come from the germline V gene (reference sequence). V shed 9 bases and J shed 3 bases, with 18 bases lying between them. This CDR3 has 14 residues. This chain's CDR3 is CASSRTVSNYEQYF. CDR3 DNA sequence: TGTGCCAGCAGCAGGACTGTCTCCAACTACGAGCAGTACTTC.

The V gene is TRBV19, the J gene TRBJ1-6; D may be TRBD1 (6 bases). Germline V gene sequence: CDR1 LNHDA, CDR2 SQIVND (reference sequence). CDR3 length: 15 amino acids. V was shortened by 1 base and J by 10 bases, with 14 bases between the two germline ends. Here the CDR3 reads CASSIVRRGGSPLHF. DNA for the CDR3: TGTGCCAGTAGTATAGTCCGCAGGGGCGGCTCACCCCTCCACTTT.

CDR3 sequence (DNA): TGTGCCAGCAGTGTGACAGCCACCATTCAGTACTTC. Protein product: CASSVTATIQYF. This chain links TRBV6-2 or TRBV6-3 with TRBJ2-4; weak D call: TRBD1 (5 bases). With 5 bases removed from V and 9 bases from J, the gap between germline ends came to 11 bases. The germline V gene has CDR1 MNHEY and CDR2 SVGEGT. There are 12 residues in the CDR3.

For this clone: A junction boundary mismatches the germline segment, possibly from a read error. The gene calls are TRBV7-9 and TRBJ2-7; 8 nucleotides align to TRBD1. The CDR3 is 13 residues long. Germline CDR1 SEHNR, CDR2 FQNEAQ (reference sequence). CDR3 residues: CASSLDGQGLYDF. Here the CDR3 DNA reads TGTGCCAGCAGCTTAGACGGACAGGGCCTTTATGACTTC.

The chain employs TRBV6-5 and TRBJ1-2, with D uncertain. This CDR3 region has 15 residues. V was clipped by 5 bases and J by 0 bases, with 13 bases between them. The germline CDR1 and CDR2 sequences are MNHEY and SVGAGI. CDR3 nucleotide sequence: TGTGCCAGCAGTCTTCGAGCCTTCCCTAACTATGGCTACACCTTC. Protein product: CASSLRAFPNYGYTF.

The chain carries TRBV9 and TRBJ2-6; 7 positions match TRBD1. Germline values: CDR1 SGDLS, CDR2 YYNGEE. CDR3 length: 15 amino acids. V lost 3 bases to trimming and J lost 2 bases; unmatched junction nucleotides: 2. CDR3 coding DNA: TGTGCCAGCAGCGCTACAGGGGCTGGGGCCAACGTCCTGACTTTC. Its translation is CASSATGAGANVLTF. Based on the CDR3 plus reference TRBV9 and TRBJ2-6, the full variable domain is DSGVTQTPKHLITATGQRVTLRCSPRSGDLSVYWYQQSLDQGLQFLIQYYNGEERAKGNILERFSAQQFPDLHSELNLSSLELGDSALYFCASSATGAGANVLTFGAGSRLTVL.

V usage is TRBV5-4 and J usage is TRBJ2-7; 10 bases line up with TRBD1. The CDR3 totals 15 residues. In germline, CDR1 is SGHNT, CDR2 YYREEE (reference sequence). V lost 3 bases, J lost 7 bases, and 10 bases stayed unmatched. The DNA for the CDR3 is TGTGCCAGCAGCTGGAGGACAGGGGGGAGCGAGGAGCAGTACTTC. Protein product: CASSWRTGGSEEQYF.

The rearrangement uses TRBV5-6 and TRBJ2-1, with a weak D call TRBD2 (6 bases). This CDR3 has 16 residues. Trimming shortened V by 4 bases and J by 4 bases, and 18 bases separated the two germline ends. The V gene's germline CDR1 is SGHDT and CDR2 YYEEEE. The CDR3 loop reads CASSPEASVQYNEQFF. The CDR3 coding sequence is TGTGCCAGCAGCCCGGAGGCTAGCGTCCAATACAATGAGCAGTTCTTC.

The chain links TRBV7-2 to TRBJ1-4; D is unresolved. The CDR3 length is 16 residues. The V end lost 5 bases, the J end lost 4 bases, and 17 bases lay between the germline ends. Germline V gene lookup returns CDR1 SGHTA and CDR2 FQGNSA. The CDR3 DNA reads as TGTGCCAGCAGCCTAACTAGGGCTCGGGTTAATGAAAAACTGTTTTTT. Amino acids: CASSLTRARVNEKLFF.

The CDR3 loop is CASSYGETEAFF. For the CDR3, the DNA is TGTGCCAGCAGTTACGGTGAGACTGAAGCTTTCTTT. The V gene is TRBV6-2 or TRBV6-3, the J gene TRBJ1-1; D not certain. This CDR3 spans 12 amino acids. Germline CDR1 MNHEY, CDR2 SVGEGT. With 2 bases removed from V and 5 bases from J, the gap between germline ends came to 6 bases.

The chain couples TRBV20-1 to TRBJ2-7; 9 positions agree with TRBD2. CDR3 length: 14 residues. Losses at the gene ends were 3 bases for V and 2 bases for J; bases not matched to a gene: 5. Germline V lookup: CDR1 DFQATT, CDR2 SNEGSKA (reference sequence). For the CDR3, the DNA is TGCAGTGCTAGTTGGGCGGGGGGGACCTACGAGCAGTACTTC. This sequence encodes CSASWAGGTYEQYF.

This chain joins TRBV16 and TRBJ1-2; TRBD1 aligns across 10 bases. Germline values: CDR1 KGHSY, CDR2 FQNENV. With V trimmed by 0 bases and J by 0 bases, 1 base remained unmatched. This CDR3 has 16 amino acids. The CDR3 sequence is CASSQSGTGANYGYTF. The CDR3 DNA follows: TGTGCCAGCAGCCAATCGGGGACAGGGGCTAACTATGGCTACACCTTC.

V usage is TRBV10-3 and J usage is TRBJ1-1, with a tentative D call TRBD1 (6 bases). The germline CDR1 and CDR2 sequences are ENHRY and SYGVKD. The V end lost 6 bases, the J end lost 6 bases, and 11 bases lay between the germline ends. This CDR3 has 12 amino acids. This CDR3 reads CAIRSRGAEAFF. The CDR3 bases are TGTGCCATCAGGAGCAGGGGCGCTGAAGCTTTCTTT.